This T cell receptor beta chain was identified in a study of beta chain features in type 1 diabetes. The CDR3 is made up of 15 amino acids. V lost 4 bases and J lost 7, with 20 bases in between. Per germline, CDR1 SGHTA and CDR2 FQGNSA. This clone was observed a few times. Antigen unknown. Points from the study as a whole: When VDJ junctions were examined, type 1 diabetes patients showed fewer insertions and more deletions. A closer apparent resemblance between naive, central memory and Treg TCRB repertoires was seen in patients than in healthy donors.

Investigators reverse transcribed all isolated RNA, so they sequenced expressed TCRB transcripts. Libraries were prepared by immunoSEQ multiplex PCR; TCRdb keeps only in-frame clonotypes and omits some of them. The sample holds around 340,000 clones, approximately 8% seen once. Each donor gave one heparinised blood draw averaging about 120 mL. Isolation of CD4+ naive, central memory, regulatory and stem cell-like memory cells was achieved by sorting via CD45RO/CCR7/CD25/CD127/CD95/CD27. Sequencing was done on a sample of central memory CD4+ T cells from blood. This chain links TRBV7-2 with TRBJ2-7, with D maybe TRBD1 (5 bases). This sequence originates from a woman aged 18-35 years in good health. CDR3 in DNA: TGTGCCAGCAGCTCAATGGACAAGGGCGAAGTAGAGCAGTACTTC. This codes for CASSSMDKGEVEQYF.